This T cell receptor beta chain was sequenced for a study of shared clonotypes between healthy human individuals. Study-wide points: Clonotype sharing among the donors was expected to vary with sequencing depth.

Details on this clone: Its antigen is currently unknown.

Assay: immunoSEQ multiplex PCR; the TCRdb copy retains only in-frame clones and omits some. The table has roughly 1.5 million clones, nearly 99% seen once. The germline V gene encodes CDR1 MDHEN and CDR2 SYDVKM. This CDR3 has 14 residues. J lost 2 bases, V lost 7 bases, and 7 bases had no gene match. The gene calls are TRBV28 and TRBJ1-2; 7 bases align to TRBD1. The sequence came from a man in his thirties or forties in good health. The sequenced material came from naive CD4+ T cells sorted from blood. Subset denoted: CD45RA+ positively selected. CDR3 sequence: CASISGQQNYGYTF. CDR3 nucleotide sequence: TGTGCCAGCATCTCGGGACAGCAGAACTATGGCTACACCTTC.